This TCR beta chain comes out of a study of blood T cells in healthy people across ages. Broader study findings: Roughly linear declines in TCR beta diversity per million T cells occurred with age. Percentage of naive T cells showed a strong correlation with TCR beta diversity.

A second PCR of roughly 7 to 11 cycles used a sample-barcoded 5' primer and a J-beta primer mix. TCRdb re-derived calls from the 5' RACE reads in MiXCR, one entry per CDR3 protein. The sample records roughly 700,000 distinct CDR3 sequences, roughly 25% being singletons. The CDR3 extends over 16 amino acids. Looked up from germline, CDR1 is SGHRS and CDR2 is YFSETQ. Trimming took 3 bases from V and 2 from J, leaving 16 bases between them. For this clonotype: Its antigen is unknown.

The same data also contributed to another study, on T cells of mothers and their children. That paper states: In each mother, TCR beta CDR3 reads exceeded 10 million; in each child, they numbered 3 million to 3.5 million. Related mother-child pairs shared slightly more overlap than unrelated pairs, but the difference was non-significant.

Sequencing was carried out using blood. This chain connects TRBV5-1 to TRBJ2-3, with D hard to call. This sequence originates from a boy between 10 and 17 years old in good health. CDR3 sequence: CASSWVDGPLTDTQYF. As DNA, the CDR3 is TGCGCCAGCAGCTGGGTAGACGGACCACTCACAGATACGCAGTATTTT.